This T cell receptor (beta chain) derives from a study of T cells in Graves' hyperthyroidism and ophthalmopathy (dated by TCRdb to about 2019). Study-wide context: Peripheral blood was sampled at the time of initial diagnosis, prior to any treatment. The study also compared thyroid tissue and blood T-cell repertoires from 5 to 7 Graves' hyperthyroidism patients. To identify distinguishing TCR V-J signatures, a discovery cohort of about 95 patients was used, comprising 40 to 45 with Graves' ophthalmopathy and 55 to 65 with stable Graves' hyperthyroidism. The 75 to 100 discovery patients were randomly split 7:3 into training and test sets. Prospective prediction of ophthalmopathy was tested in an independent validation cohort consisting of roughly 19 hyperthyroidism patients and some 17 patients who later progressed to ophthalmopathy. TCR Vbeta CDR3 sequencing of 135 peripheral blood samples (approximately 44 ophthalmopathy, approximately 80 hyperthyroidism and approximately 17 progressor patients) is reported in the paper. Following sampling, methimazole starting at 30 mg daily was given to hyperthyroidism patients, and high-dose intravenous methylprednisolone was given to ophthalmopathy patients. Here is what the overall study found, with its caveats: Ophthalmopathy was separated from stable hyperthyroidism by a 13 V-J signature model, with 85% to 90% sensitivity and about 81% specificity obtained in cross-validation and 80%/75% obtained in testing. Sample size was not statistically predetermined, and blinding of investigators to group allocation was not performed. In validation, the model predicted progression to ophthalmopathy with 60% to 71% sensitivity and around 72% specificity, a median of about 6.7 months before onset. Most expanded thyroid clonotypes (frequency above 0.001) were also detected in blood, a finding suggesting that blood repertoires may reflect thyroid immune responses.

Remarks on this clonotype: Its antigen is still unknown. Base qualities are not provided; no much larger clone lies one nucleotide away.

Stable Graves' hyperthyroidism was defined as no progression to ophthalmopathy during 18 months of follow-up. The hyperthyroidism patients were between 18 and 65 years old and newly diagnosed, with a disease duration of less than 2 months. Exclusion was applied to patients with uncontrolled infections, other autoimmune diseases, pregnancy or lactation. Clinical symptoms, serum thyroxine and TRAb, thyroid ultrasound, and orbital computed tomography formed the basis for the diagnoses. PBMCs were separated from around 9.1 ml of fresh peripheral blood using Ficoll-Paque density gradient centrifugation. Total RNA was extracted using Trizol reagent, and RNA quality was assessed on an Agilent 2100 Bioanalyzer. The CDR3 numbers 15 residues from cysteine through phenylalanine. The read is trimmed to its CDR3 DNA, 45 bases read in frame from base 1. The junction carries 13 bases between V and J, which are trimmed by 0 bases and 4 bases respectively. Looking up the germline V gene yields CDR1 SGDLS and CDR2 YYNGEE.

The TCR beta CDR3 regions were amplified from the RNA transcripts. The TCR CDR3 was subjected to a first round of RT-PCR using the HTBI primer set and the Qiagen OneStep RT-PCR kit. Libraries were constructed in a second round of multiplex PCR, after which size selection and purification were carried out. The libraries were sequenced on an Illumina HiSeq2000 using paired-end 100 bp reads. Regarding the original processing steps: SOAPnuke was used to process the raw data, throwing out any read that contained adapters or uncalled bases, had a mean Phred below 15, or lacked an exact constant-primer or identifier match. COPE v1.2.5 was used to merge high-quality paired reads, and clonotypes were defined as unique nucleotide sequences. MiTCR v1.1 was used to align clonotypes to the IMGT TRBV, TRBD and TRBJ reference segments. Analysis was restricted to V-J combinations with a frequency above 0.0001, which covered roughly 99% of repertoires. The TCS score was defined as the ratio of F50 (clonal expansion) to E x V (chaos), calculated using BLOSUM62-based TCRdist between CDR3 peptides within each V-J. Welch's t-statistics and random forest reduced 450 to 600 V-J features to 13, which were used in a naive Bayes classifier (R e1071). The Morisita-Horn index was used to measure how similar the thyroid and blood repertoires were. TCRdb itself trimmed the public reads at Q25 with fastp, ran MiXCR and retained productive beta chains. Rows with one shared CDR3 protein collapse into an entry with the most common genes and DNA. TCRdb, rather than the study authors, made the V and J calls. Counted in this sample were 700,000 to 950,000 distinct CDR3 sequences; under 45% of them appeared once. The ten biggest clones cover less than 35% of the sample.

The sequencing sample was made of blood. The rearrangement joined TRBV9 to TRBJ1-2; 6 matching bases give a weak D call of TRBD1. The source of this sequence is a woman between 40 and 55 years old with Graves' hyperthyroidism. This receptor carries the CDR3 CASSVEGHTSYGYTF. The nucleotide sequence reads TGTGCCAGCAGCGTAGAGGGACACACCAGCTATGGCTACACCTTC. The entire variable domain, with the stretches around the CDR3 drawn from the reference TRBV9 and TRBJ1-2 proteins, is DSGVTQTPKHLITATGQRVTLRCSPRSGDLSVYWYQQSLDQGLQFLIQYYNGEERAKGNILERFSAQQFPDLHSELNLSSLELGDSALYFCASSVEGHTSYGYTFGSGTRLTVV.